These T cell receptor beta chains were read from a single sample in a study of CD8 T cells in Susac syndrome. TCRdb analysed the immunoSEQ multiplex PCR reads with MiXCR anew, one entry per CDR3 protein. The data hold tens of thousands of distinct CDR3 sequences, with nearly 96% observed a single time. The sequencing input was CD4+ T cells from PBMCs. The receptor source for this set is a human donor with multiple sclerosis. Each CDR3 is given with its conserved first and last residue. D genes are given only for firm matches. Clone size is given for some rows only: seen once, a few or many times, or a class if the clone is expanded.

j_call	clone_size	d_call	v_call	cdr3_aa	cdr3_nt
TRBJ1-1	NA	NA	TRBV7-6	CASSHQDRIEAFF	TGTGCCAGCAGCCACCAAGACAGGATTGAAGCTTTCTTT
TRBJ2-5	NA	NA	TRBV30	CAWSTARVYF	TGTGCCTGGAGTACAGCACGGGTGTACTTC
TRBJ2-3	NA	NA	TRBV11-2	CASSLDLGDTQYF	TGTGCCAGCAGCTTAGATTTGGGAGATACGCAGTATTTT
TRBJ2-3	NA	TRBD1	TRBV11-2	CASRPRTGNTDTQYF	TGTGCCAGCAGACCAAGGACAGGGAACACAGATACGCAGTATTTT
TRBJ2-5	NA	TRBD1	TRBV5-6	CASSPTPDRAPLGYF	TGTGCCAGCAGCCCGACCCCGGACAGGGCCCCGCTGGGGTACTTC
TRBJ1-6	once	NA	TRBV10-3	CAISDRAGNSSPLHF	TGTGCCATCAGTGACAGGGCAGGTAACTCGTCACCCCTCCACTTT
TRBJ2-3	NA	TRBD1	TRBV4-1	CASSHQTGWGTDTQYF	TGCGCCAGCAGCCACCAGACAGGGTGGGGTACAGATACGCAGTATTTT
TRBJ2-5	NA	NA	TRBV27	CASSLGVYQETQYF	TGTGCCAGCAGTTTGGGTGTGTACCAAGAGACCCAGTACTTC
TRBJ2-3	NA	TRBD1	TRBV27	CASRQGTTDTQYF	TGTGCCAGCAGACAGGGGACAACAGATACGCAGTATTTT
TRBJ2-1	once	NA	TRBV6-5	CASIGAGAQINEQFF	TGTGCCAGCATCGGGGCCGGGGCCCAGATCAATGAGCAGTTCTTC
TRBJ2-3	NA	NA	TRBV29-1	CSAADRGATDTQYF	TGCAGCGCCGCAGACAGAGGGGCCACAGATACGCAGTATTTT
TRBJ2-2	NA	NA	TRBV6-5	CASREGEPGELFF	TGTGCCAGCCGAGAGGGGGAACCCGGGGAGCTGTTTTTT
TRBJ1-2	NA	TRBD1	TRBV30	CAWSSGGNYGYTF	TGTGCCTGGAGTTCAGGGGGGAACTATGGCTACACCTTC
TRBJ1-6	NA	NA	TRBV19	CASSIESTGYNSPLHF	TGTGCCAGTAGTATAGAGTCGACCGGGTATAATTCACCCCTCCACTTT
TRBJ2-5	NA	NA	TRBV9	CASSVEDPGETQYF	TGTGCCAGCAGCGTAGAAGACCCCGGGGAGACCCAGTACTTC
TRBJ1-6	NA	NA	TRBV3-1	CASSAWGENNSPLHF	TGTGCCAGCAGCGCGTGGGGGGAAAATAATTCACCCCTCCACTTT
TRBJ2-1	NA	TRBD2	TRBV7-8	CASEETSGGPYNEQFF	TGTGCCAGCGAGGAGACTAGCGGGGGGCCCTACAATGAGCAGTTCTTC
TRBJ2-5	NA	NA	TRBV21-1	CASSGGSETQYF	TGTGCCAGCAGCGGGGGGTCAGAGACCCAGTACTTC
TRBJ2-4	once	TRBD2	TRBV20-1	CSARGTSMYIQYF	TGCAGTGCTAGGGGGACTAGCATGTACATTCAGTACTTC
TRBJ2-1	NA	TRBD1	TRBV12-3/TRBV12-4	CASRSGVGDRAYNEQFF	TGTGCCAGCAGATCAGGGGTCGGGGACAGGGCCTACAATGAGCAGTTCTTC
TRBJ2-1	once	NA	TRBV9	CASSVIPLNEQFF	TGTGCCAGCAGCGTAATCCCCTTAAATGAGCAGTTCTTC
TRBJ2-1	few	TRBD1	TRBV3-1	CASSLQGNEQFF	TGTGCCAGCAGTTTACAGGGGAATGAGCAGTTCTTC
TRBJ2-3	NA	NA	TRBV25-1	CASSEVDTQYF	TGTGCCAGCAGTGAGGTAGATACGCAGTATTTT
TRBJ2-7	NA	NA	TRBV7-9	CASSLDLGRNTAYEQYF	TGTGCCAGCAGCTTAGACCTGGGGCGCAATACAGCCTACGAGCAGTACTTC
TRBJ1-1	NA	NA	TRBV7-2	CASSLEKAFF	TGTGCCAGCAGCTTAGAAAAAGCTTTCTTT
TRBJ2-1	NA	NA	TRBV29-1	CSVLRGNEQFF	TGCAGCGTTCTTCGGGGCAATGAGCAGTTCTTC
TRBJ2-4	NA	NA	TRBV27	CASSLSEGGNIQYF	TGTGCCAGCAGTTTATCGGAGGGGGGGAACATTCAGTACTTC